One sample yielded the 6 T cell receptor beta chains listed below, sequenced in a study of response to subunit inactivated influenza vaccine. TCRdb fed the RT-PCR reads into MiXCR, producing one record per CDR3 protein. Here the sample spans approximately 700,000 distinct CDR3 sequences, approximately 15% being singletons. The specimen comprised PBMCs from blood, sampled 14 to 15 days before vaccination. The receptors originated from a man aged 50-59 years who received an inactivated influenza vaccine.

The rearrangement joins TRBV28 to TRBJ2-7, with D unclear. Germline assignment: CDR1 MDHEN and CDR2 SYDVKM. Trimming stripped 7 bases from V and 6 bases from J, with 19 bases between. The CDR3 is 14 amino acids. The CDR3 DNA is TGTGCCAGCACACTACCGGGCCCGTCGGCCGAGCAGTACTTC. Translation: CASTLPGPSAEQYF. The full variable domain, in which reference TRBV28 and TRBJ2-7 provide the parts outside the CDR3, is DVKVTQSSRYLVKRTGEKVFLECVQDMDHENMFWYRQDPGLGLRLIYFSYDVKMKEKGDIPEGYSVSREKKERFSLILESASTNQTSMYLCASTLPGPSAEQYFGPGTRLTVT.

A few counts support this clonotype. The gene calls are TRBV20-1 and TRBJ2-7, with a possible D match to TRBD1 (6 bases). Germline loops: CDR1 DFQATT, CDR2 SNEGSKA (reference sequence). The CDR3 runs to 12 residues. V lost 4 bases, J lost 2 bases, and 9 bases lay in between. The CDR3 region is CSAKQGTYEQYF. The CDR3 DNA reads TGCAGTGCTAAACAGGGAACCTACGAGCAGTACTTC.

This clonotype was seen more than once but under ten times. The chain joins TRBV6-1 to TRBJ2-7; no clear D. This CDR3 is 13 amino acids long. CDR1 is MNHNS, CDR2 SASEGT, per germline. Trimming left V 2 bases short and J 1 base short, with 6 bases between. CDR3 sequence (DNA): TGTGCCAGCAGTGAAAACGGTTCCTACGAGCAGTACTTC. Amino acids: CASSENGSYEQYF.

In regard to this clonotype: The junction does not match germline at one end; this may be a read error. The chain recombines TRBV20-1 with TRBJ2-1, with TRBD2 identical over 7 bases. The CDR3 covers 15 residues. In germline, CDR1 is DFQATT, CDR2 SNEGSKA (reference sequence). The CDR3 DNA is TGCTGTGCTAGAGACAGCGGGGAATCCTTCAATGAGCAGTTCTTC. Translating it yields CCARDSGESFNEQFF.

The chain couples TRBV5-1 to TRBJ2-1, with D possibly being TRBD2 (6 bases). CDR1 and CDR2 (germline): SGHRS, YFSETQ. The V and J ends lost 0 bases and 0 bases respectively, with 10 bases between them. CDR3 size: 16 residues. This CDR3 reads CASSLDSSGSYNEQFF. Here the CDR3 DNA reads TGCGCCAGCAGCTTGGATAGTAGCGGCTCCTACAATGAGCAGTTCTTC.

CDR3 loop: CATSRDPFDSGMVNEQFF. The CDR3 DNA reads as TGTGCCACCAGCAGAGACCCCTTTGATAGCGGGATGGTTAATGAGCAGTTCTTC. The rearrangement joins TRBV15 to TRBJ2-1; TRBD2 matches at 8 bases. Germline CDR1 and CDR2: LNHNV and YYDKDF (reference sequence). This CDR3 has 18 residues. After removal of 0 bases from V and 7 bases from J, the junction contained 14 bases not matched to a gene.